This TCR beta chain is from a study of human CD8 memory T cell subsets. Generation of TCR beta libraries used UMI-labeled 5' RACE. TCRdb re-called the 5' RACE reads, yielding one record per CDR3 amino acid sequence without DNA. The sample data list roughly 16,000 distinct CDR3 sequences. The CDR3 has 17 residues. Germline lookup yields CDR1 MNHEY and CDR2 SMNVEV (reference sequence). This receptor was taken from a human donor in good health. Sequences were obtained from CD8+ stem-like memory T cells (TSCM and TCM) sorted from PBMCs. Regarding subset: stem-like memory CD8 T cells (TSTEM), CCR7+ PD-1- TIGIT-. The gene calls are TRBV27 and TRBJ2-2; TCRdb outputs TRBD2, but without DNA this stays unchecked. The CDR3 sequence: CASKTVEIAVNTGELFF.